The rows below give T cell receptor beta chains drawn from one sample of a study of blood T cell repertoires in COVID-19. The assay was immunoSEQ multiplex PCR, and TCRdb's table has in-frame clones only and misses some. The sample includes about 140,000 clones, 80% to 90% seen only once; the top ten take about 2.5%. The sequencing sample was made of peripheral blood. These receptors were obtained from a man over 45 with active COVID-19. Both conserved end residues are part of each CDR3. Each record gives: V gene, J gene, D gene, CDR3 protein, CDR3 DNA. The D gene is left open where the match is weak.

TRBV7-9	TRBJ1-1	TRBD1	CASSIIQGAGQAFF	TGTGCCAGCAGCATTATCCAGGGGGCGGGTCAGGCTTTCTTT
TRBV24-1	TRBJ2-1	TRBD2	CATSDSGLAGGNEQFF	TGTGCCACCAGCGACTCCGGACTAGCGGGGGGGAATGAGCAGTTCTTC
TRBV5-6	TRBJ2-7	-	CASSYLDRMPSYEQYF	TGTGCCAGCAGTTATCTTGACAGGATGCCCTCCTACGAGCAGTACTTC
TRBV2	TRBJ2-7	-	CASSEGRVPYEQYF	TGTGCCAGCAGTGAAGGGAGGGTCCCCTACGAGCAGTACTTC
TRBV18	TRBJ2-2	TRBD1	CASSPTTGSTGELFF	TGTGCCAGCTCACCCACGACAGGGAGCACCGGGGAGCTGTTTTTT
TRBV4-2	TRBJ1-1	-	CASSQVGAGDTEAFF	TGTGCCAGCAGCCAAGTCGGGGCAGGGGACACTGAAGCTTTCTTT
TRBV3-1/TRBV3-2	TRBJ2-7	TRBD1	CASRGQGKFYEQYF	TGTGCCAGCAGAGGACAGGGGAAGTTCTACGAGCAGTACTTC
TRBV27	TRBJ2-3	TRBD2	CASSREGIITDTQYF	TGTGCCAGCAGTCGGGAGGGTATCATCACAGATACGCAGTATTTT
TRBV5-5	TRBJ1-1	-	CASSLGQTNTEAFF	TGTGCCAGCAGCTTGGGGCAAACCAACACTGAAGCTTTCTTT
TRBV4-1	TRBJ2-7	-	CASSQDRGLGEQYF	TGCGCCAGCAGCCAAGATCGGGGGTTGGGAGAGCAGTACTTC
TRBV19	TRBJ2-2	TRBD1	CATTGQGWSGELFF	TGTGCCACTACGGGACAGGGGTGGTCCGGGGAGCTGTTTTTT